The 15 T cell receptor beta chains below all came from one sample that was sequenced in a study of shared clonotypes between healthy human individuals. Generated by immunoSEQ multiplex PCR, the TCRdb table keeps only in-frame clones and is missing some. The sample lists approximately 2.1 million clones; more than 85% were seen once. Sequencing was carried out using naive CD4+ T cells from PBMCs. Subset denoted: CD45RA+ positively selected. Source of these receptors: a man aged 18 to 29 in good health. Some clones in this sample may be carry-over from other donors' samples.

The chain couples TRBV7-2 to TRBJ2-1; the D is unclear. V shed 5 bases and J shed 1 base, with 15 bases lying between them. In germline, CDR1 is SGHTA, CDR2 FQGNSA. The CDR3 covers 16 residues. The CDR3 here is CASSPLGRKSYNEQFF. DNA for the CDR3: TGTGCCAGCAGCCCCTTGGGCAGGAAGTCCTACAATGAGCAGTTCTTC.

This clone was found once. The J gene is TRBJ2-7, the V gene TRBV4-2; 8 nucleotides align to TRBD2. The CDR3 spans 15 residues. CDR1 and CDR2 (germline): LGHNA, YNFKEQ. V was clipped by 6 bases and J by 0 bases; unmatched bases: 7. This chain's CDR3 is CASRRTSRSSYEQYF. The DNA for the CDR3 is TGTGCCAGCAGACGGACTAGCCGGAGCTCCTACGAGCAGTACTTC.

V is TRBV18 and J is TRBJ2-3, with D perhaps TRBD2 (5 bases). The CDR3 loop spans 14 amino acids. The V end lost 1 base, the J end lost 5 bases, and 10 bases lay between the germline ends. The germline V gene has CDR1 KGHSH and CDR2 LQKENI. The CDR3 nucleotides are TGTGCCAGCTCACCACTCGCGGCGGGAGATACGCAGTATTTT. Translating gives CASSPLAAGDTQYF.

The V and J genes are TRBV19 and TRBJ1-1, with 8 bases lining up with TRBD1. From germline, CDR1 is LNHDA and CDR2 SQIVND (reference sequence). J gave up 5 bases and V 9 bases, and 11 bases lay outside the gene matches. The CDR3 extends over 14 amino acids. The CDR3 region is CASILETGGTEAFF. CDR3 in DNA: TGTGCCAGCATACTCGAAACAGGGGGAACTGAAGCTTTCTTT.

CDR3 loop: CASRREGGVQYDEKLFF. The CDR3 DNA sequence: TGTGCCAGTAGAAGAGAGGGGGGGGTCCAATACGATGAAAAACTGTTTTTT. This rearrangement joins TRBV28 to TRBJ1-4; a possible D gene is TRBD1 (6 bases). The CDR3 spans 17 residues. The germline gives CDR1 MDHEN, CDR2 SYDVKM. V was trimmed by 9 bases and J by 6 bases, leaving 26 bases between them.

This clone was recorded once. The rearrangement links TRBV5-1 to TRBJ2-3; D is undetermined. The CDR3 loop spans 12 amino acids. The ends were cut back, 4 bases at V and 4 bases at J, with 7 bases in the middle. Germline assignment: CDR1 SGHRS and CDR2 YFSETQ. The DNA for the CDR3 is TGCGCCAGCAGCCAACAGTCAGATACGCAGTATTTT. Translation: CASSQQSDTQYF. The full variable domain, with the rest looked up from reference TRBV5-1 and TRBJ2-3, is KAGVTQTPRYLIKTRGQQVTLSCSPISGHRSVSWYQQTPGQGLQFLFEYFSETQRNKGNFPGRFSGRQFSNSRSEMNVSTLELGDSALYLCASSQQSDTQYFGPGTRLTVL.

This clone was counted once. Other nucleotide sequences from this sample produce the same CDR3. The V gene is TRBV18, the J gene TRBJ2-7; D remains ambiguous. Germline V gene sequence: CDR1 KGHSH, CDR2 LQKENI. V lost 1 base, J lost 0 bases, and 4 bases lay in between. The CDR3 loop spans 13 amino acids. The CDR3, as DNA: TGTGCCAGCTCACCACTCGGCTCCTACGAGCAGTACTTC. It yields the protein CASSPLGSYEQYF.

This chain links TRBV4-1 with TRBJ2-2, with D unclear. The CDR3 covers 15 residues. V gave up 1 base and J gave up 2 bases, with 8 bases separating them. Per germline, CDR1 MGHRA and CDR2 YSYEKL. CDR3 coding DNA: TGCGCCAGCAGCCAAGGGTGGTACAACACCGGGGAGCTGTTTTTT. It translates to CASSQGWYNTGELFF.

DNA of the CDR3: TGTGCCAGCGCGAGGAGCAATGGTGGGAACGAGCAGTACTTC. Protein sequence: CASARSNGGNEQYF. The chain recombines TRBV6-5 with TRBJ2-7; D gene uncertain. The V end lost 8 bases, the J end lost 5 bases, and 19 bases lay between the germline ends. This CDR3 contains 14 residues. Germline lookup yields CDR1 MNHEY and CDR2 SVGAGI.

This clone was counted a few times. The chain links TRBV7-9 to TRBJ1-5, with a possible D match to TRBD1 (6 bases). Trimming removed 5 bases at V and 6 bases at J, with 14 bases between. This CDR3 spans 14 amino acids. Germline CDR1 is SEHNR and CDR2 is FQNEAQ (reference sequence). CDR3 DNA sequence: TGTGCCAGCAGCCCTGGACAGATTGGTCAGCCCCAGCATTTT. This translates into CASSPGQIGQPQHF.

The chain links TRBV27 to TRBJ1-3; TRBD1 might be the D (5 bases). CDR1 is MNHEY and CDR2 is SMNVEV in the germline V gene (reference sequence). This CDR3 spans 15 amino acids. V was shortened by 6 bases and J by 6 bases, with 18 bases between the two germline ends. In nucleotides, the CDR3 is TGTGCCAGCAGACAACTCGCCAGGGTGGCAAACACCATATATTTT. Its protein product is CASRQLARVANTIYF.

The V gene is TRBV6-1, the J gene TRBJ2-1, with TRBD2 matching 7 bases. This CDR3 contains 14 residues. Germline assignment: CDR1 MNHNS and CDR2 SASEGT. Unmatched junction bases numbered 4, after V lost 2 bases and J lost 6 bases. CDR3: CASSERASGNEQFF. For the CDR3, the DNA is TGTGCCAGCAGTGAAAGGGCTAGCGGCAATGAGCAGTTCTTC.

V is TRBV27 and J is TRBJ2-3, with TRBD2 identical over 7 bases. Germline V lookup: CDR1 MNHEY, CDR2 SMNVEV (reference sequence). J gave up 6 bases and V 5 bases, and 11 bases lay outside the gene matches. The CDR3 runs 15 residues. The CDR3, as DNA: TGTGCCAGCAGTCCGTCTCGGGGGGACCGGGATACGCAGTATTTT. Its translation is CASSPSRGDRDTQYF.

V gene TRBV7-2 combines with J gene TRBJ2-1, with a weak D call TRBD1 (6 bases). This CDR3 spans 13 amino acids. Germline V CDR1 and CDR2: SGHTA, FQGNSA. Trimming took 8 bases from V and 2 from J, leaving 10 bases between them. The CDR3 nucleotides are TGTGCCAGCGAGGCAGGGGCCTACAATGAGCAGTTCTTC. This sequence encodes CASEAGAYNEQFF.

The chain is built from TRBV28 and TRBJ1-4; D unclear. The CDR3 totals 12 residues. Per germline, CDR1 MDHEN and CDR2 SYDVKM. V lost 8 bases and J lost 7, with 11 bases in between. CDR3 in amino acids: CASQERREKLFF. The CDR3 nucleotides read TGTGCCAGCCAAGAGCGTCGTGAAAAACTGTTTTTT.